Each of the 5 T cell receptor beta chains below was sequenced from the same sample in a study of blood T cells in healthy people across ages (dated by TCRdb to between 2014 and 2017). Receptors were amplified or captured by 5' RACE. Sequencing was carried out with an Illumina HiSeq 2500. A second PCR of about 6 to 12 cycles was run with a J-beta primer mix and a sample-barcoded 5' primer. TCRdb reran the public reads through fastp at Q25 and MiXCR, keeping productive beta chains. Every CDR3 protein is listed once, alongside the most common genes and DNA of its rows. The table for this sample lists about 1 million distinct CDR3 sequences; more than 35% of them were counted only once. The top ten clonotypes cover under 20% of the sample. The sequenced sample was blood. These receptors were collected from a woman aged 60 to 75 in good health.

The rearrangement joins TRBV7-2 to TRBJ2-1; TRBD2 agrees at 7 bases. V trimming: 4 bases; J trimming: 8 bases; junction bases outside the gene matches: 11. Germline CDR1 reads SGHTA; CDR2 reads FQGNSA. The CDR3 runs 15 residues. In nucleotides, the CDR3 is TGTGCCAGCAGCTCTACCGGCGGGAGTCTGGATGAGCAGTTCTTC. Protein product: CASSSTGGSLDEQFF. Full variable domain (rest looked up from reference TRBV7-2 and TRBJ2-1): GAGVSQSPSNKVTEKGKDVELRCDPISGHTALYWYRQSLGQGLEFLIYFQGNSAPDKSGLPSDRFSAERTGGSVSTLTIQRTQQEDSAVYLCASSSTGGSLDEQFFGPGTRLTVL.

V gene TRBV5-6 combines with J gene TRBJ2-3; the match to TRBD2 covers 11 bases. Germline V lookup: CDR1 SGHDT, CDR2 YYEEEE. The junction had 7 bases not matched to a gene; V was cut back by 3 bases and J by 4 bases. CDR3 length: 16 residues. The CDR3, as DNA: TGTGCCAGCAGCTCCCCGGGACTAGCGGTGGCAGATACGCAGTATTTT. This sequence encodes CASSSPGLAVADTQYF. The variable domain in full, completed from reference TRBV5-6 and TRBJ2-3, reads DAGVTQSPTHLIKTRGQQVTLRCSPKSGHDTVSWYQQALGQGPQFIFQYYEEEERQRGNFPDRFSGHQFPNYSSELNVNALLLGDSALYLCASSSPGLAVADTQYFGPGTRLTVL.

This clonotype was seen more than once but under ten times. The CDR3: CSVALRLAAYEQYF. CDR3 sequence (DNA): TGCAGCGTGGCCCTACGACTAGCAGCCTACGAGCAGTACTTC. The rearrangement links TRBV29-1 to TRBJ2-7; 7 bases are a match to TRBD2. The V gene end was trimmed by 6 bases and the J gene end by 2 bases; junction bases not matched to a gene: 10. The germline V gene encodes CDR1 SQVTM and CDR2 ANQGSEA. This CDR3 region has 14 residues.

CDR3 sequence: CASSLIEGGPREQYF. CDR3 DNA sequence: TGTGCCAGCAGCTTAATCGAAGGAGGGCCTCGGGAGCAGTACTTC. The J gene is TRBJ2-7, the V gene TRBV7-9, with D possibly matching TRBD2 (6 bases). Trimming shortened V by 2 bases and J by 7 bases, and 18 bases separated the two germline ends. This CDR3 contains 15 residues. Germline V gives CDR1 SEHNR, CDR2 FQNEAQ (reference sequence). Drawing the rest from reference TRBV7-9 and TRBJ2-7, the complete variable domain is DTGVSQNPRHKITKRGQNVTFRCDPISEHNRLYWYRQTLGQGPEFLTYFQNEAQLEKSRLLSDRFSAERPKGSFSTLEIQRTEQGDSAMYLCASSLIEGGPREQYFGPGTRLTVT.

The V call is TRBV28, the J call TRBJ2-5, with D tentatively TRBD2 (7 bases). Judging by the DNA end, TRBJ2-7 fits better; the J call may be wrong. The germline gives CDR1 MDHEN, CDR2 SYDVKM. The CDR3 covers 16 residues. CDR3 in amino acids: CASSLRGEGPGYEQYF. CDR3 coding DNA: TGTGCCAGCAGTTTAAGGGGGGAGGGCCCAGGGTACGAGCAGTACTTC.